Listed here are 8 T cell receptor beta chains from one sample, sequenced in a study of regulatory T cells in long-lasting Graves disease. Time point here: newly diagnosed GD, antithyroid drugs for less than 3 months. Researchers made the TCR library from RNA that was extracted from PBMCs. With iRepertoire HTBI primers and Arm-PCR of CDR3 regions, TCR beta libraries were built. One entry per CDR3 protein, called by TCRdb with MiXCR from the multiplex PCR reads. The sample holds 360,000 or so distinct CDR3 sequences, 15% to 20% seen once. These sequences were also reported in another study, on T cells in Graves' hyperthyroidism and ophthalmopathy.

The specimen was peripheral blood mononuclear cells (PBMCs), collected at new diagnosis, from a patient treated with antithyroid drugs. Every receptor here comes from a woman aged 18 to 35 with Graves disease.

Concerning this clonotype: A much larger clonotype is one base distant, so this may be a read error. V is TRBV5-5 and J is TRBJ1-1; 10 nucleotides agree with TRBD1. The CDR3 is 16 residues long. The germline CDR1 and CDR2 sequences are SGHKS and YYEKEE (reference sequence). J gave up 6 bases and V 4 bases, and 12 bases lay outside the gene matches. This CDR3 is CASSMGLGQGGSEAFF. The DNA of the CDR3 is TGTGCCAGCAGCATGGGCCTCGGACAGGGGGGCTCTGAAGCTTTCTTT.

The chain recombines TRBV4-2 with TRBJ2-1, with D perhaps given as TRBD1 or TRBD2 (5 bases each). V shed 2 bases and J shed 8 bases, with 19 bases lying between them. The length of the CDR3 is 16 residues. Germline assignment: CDR1 LGHNA and CDR2 YNFKEQ. CDR3 residues: CASSQHWGVEGDEQFF. The CDR3 bases are TGTGCCAGCAGCCAACACTGGGGCGTAGAGGGCGATGAGCAGTTCTTC.

The chain joins TRBV28 to TRBJ2-7; 8 positions agree with TRBD2. This CDR3 has 16 amino acids. V lost 3 bases and J lost 4; bases outside the gene matches: 11. The germline V gene has CDR1 MDHEN and CDR2 SYDVKM. CDR3 nucleotides: TGTGCCAGCAGTTTCCCGGGGGGGAGGGCCGTATACGAGCAGTACTTC. Its protein product is CASSFPGGRAVYEQYF.

This clonotype was counted at least ten times. The chain is built from TRBV4-1 and TRBJ2-7, with no clear D. Trimming pared 4 bases from V and 0 bases from J, leaving 19 bases between. From germline, CDR1 is MGHRA and CDR2 YSYEKL. The CDR3 covers 17 residues. CDR3 loop: CASSPGPGALSSYEQYF. The CDR3, as DNA: TGCGCCAGCAGCCCCGGACCAGGAGCCCTCTCCTCCTACGAGCAGTACTTC.

This clonotype was seen a handful of times. The chain carries TRBV5-1 and TRBJ1-2, with D uncertain. This CDR3 has 15 residues. The germline CDR1 and CDR2 sequences are SGHRS and YFSETQ. Trimming removed 1 base at V and 5 bases at J, with 15 bases between. The CDR3 DNA follows: TGCGCCAGCAGCTTGTTGGTCCTCTTGTGGTATGGCTACACCTTC. Its protein product is CASSLLVLLWYGYTF. Supplemented by reference TRBV5-1 and TRBJ1-2, the full variable domain reads KAGVTQTPRYLIKTRGQQVTLSCSPISGHRSVSWYQQTPGQGLQFLFEYFSETQRNKGNFPGRFSGRQFSNSRSEMNVSTLELGDSALYLCASSLLVLLWYGYTFGSGTRLTVV.

V is TRBV7-8 and J is TRBJ1-1; D possibly corresponds to TRBD1 (6 bases). V was pared by 3 bases and J by 4 bases, with 12 bases between. CDR3 length: 14 amino acids. The germline V gene encodes CDR1 SGHVS and CDR2 FQNEAQ. Written as DNA, the CDR3 is TGTGCCAGCAGCTTGGGGGGCCTGAGCACTGAAGCTTTCTTT. Translating gives CASSLGGLSTEAFF.

In its sample, this clonotype was seen a few times. The chain employs TRBV2 and TRBJ1-2, with D possibly matching TRBD1 (5 bases). The germline V gene has CDR1 SNHLY and CDR2 FYNNEI. V dropped 3 bases and J dropped 4 bases, with 18 bases sitting between them. The CDR3 totals 16 residues. The CDR3 protein is CASSESGTGETYGYTF. CDR3 sequence (DNA): TGTGCCAGCAGTGAGAGCGGGACGGGGGAAACCTATGGCTACACCTTC.

This clonotype was seen only once. The chain is built from TRBV7-2 and TRBJ2-1; D ambiguous. The CDR3 has 16 amino acids. The ends were cut back, 6 bases at V and 8 bases at J, with 23 bases in the middle. The germline gives CDR1 SGHTA, CDR2 FQGNSA. CDR3 in DNA: TGTGCCAGCAGGCCCCCGGGTAGTAGTCTAATTGATGAGCAGTTCTTC. This gives the protein CASRPPGSSLIDEQFF. The full variable domain, its missing parts supplied by reference TRBV7-2 and TRBJ2-1, is GAGVSQSPSNKVTEKGKDVELRCDPISGHTALYWYRQSLGQGLEFLIYFQGNSAPDKSGLPSDRFSAERTGGSVSTLTIQRTQQEDSAVYLCASRPPGSSLIDEQFFGPGTRLTVL.